Sequencing of this T cell receptor (beta chain) was carried out in a study of shared clonotypes between healthy human individuals. Study results and limitations: The researchers took only blood, and tissue repertoires probably look different.

The protocol was immunoSEQ multiplex PCR, while the TCRdb copy is restricted to in-frame clones and leaves out a portion. The sample yields approximately 500,000 clones, 70% to 80% seen once. This clone appeared a single time. Its matching antigen is unknown. Looked up from germline, CDR1 is SEHNR and CDR2 is FQNEAQ (reference sequence). The CDR3 spans 13 residues. Trimming removed 4 bases at V and 5 bases at J, with 12 bases between. The receptor comes from a woman between 40 and 50 years old in good health. Some clones in this sample may be carry-over from other donors' samples. The chain uses TRBV7-9 and TRBJ2-7; maybe TRBD1 (5 bases). What was sequenced was PBMCs. The CDR3 DNA reads as TGTGCCAGCAGCTCCTTAAGGGGAAACGAGCAGTACTTC. Amino acid sequence: CASSSLRGNEQYF.